This T cell receptor (beta chain) comes out of a study of early T cells in non-severe SARS-CoV-2 infection. Study-wide points: Using VDJdb, the matching emphasized anti-spike CD8 responses while missing private and CD4 specificities.

Each single cDNA molecule received a unique molecular identifier. One entry per CDR3 protein, called by TCRdb with MiXCR from the 5' RACE reads. Found here are over 30,000 distinct CDR3 sequences, approximately 8% of them singletons; the top ten hold under 15%. About this clonotype itself: What it binds is unknown.

The sample consisted of whole blood, taken at baseline. The sequence was collected from an adult who was a healthcare worker with PCR-confirmed SARS-CoV-2 infection or an uninfected control (not recorded which).

CDR3 in amino acids: CASSPLGSTDTQYF. CDR3 bases: TGTGCCAGTTCGCCCCTTGGGAGCACAGATACGCAGTATTTT. The chain employs TRBV7-9 and TRBJ2-3, with D unresolved. V was shortened by 9 bases and J by 0 bases, with 13 bases between the two germline ends. The germline V gene has CDR1 SEHNR and CDR2 FQNEAQ (reference sequence). This CDR3 contains 14 residues.